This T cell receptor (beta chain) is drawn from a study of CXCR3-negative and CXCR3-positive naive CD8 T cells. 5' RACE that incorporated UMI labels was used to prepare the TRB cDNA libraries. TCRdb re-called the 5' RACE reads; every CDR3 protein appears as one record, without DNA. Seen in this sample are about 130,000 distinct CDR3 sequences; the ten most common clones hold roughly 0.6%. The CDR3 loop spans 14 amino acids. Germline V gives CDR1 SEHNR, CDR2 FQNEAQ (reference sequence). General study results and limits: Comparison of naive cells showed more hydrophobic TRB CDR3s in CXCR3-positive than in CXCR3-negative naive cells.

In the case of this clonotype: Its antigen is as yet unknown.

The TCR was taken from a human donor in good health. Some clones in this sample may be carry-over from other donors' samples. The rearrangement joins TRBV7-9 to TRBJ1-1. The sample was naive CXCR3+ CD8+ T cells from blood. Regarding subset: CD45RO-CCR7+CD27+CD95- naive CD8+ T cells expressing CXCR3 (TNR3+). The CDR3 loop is CASSSTSLNTEAFF.